Sequencing of this T cell receptor (beta chain) was carried out in a study of cytomegalovirus exposure and HLA in healthy donors. Study results and caveats: For most TCR sequences rarity was the rule, although some public TCRs occurred in many donors. A later analysis reportedly found fewer N-insertions in an Asian-associated ancestry cluster than the approximately 700-donor mean.

The study ran its PCR with 60 Vbeta and 13 Jbeta primers. The protocol was immunoSEQ multiplex PCR, while the TCRdb copy is restricted to in-frame clones and leaves out a portion. The profile covers 150,000 to 200,000 clones, with 73% appearing a single time and under 5.5% taken by the ten largest. Points on this clone: Antigen specificity is unknown.

The CDR3 is made up of 16 amino acids. Trimming pared 6 bases from V and 5 bases from J, leaving 19 bases between. Germline V CDR1 and CDR2: SGHVS, FQNEAQ. This clonotype was sampled from a woman aged 18-35 years in good health and CMV-seropositive. Source material: PBMCs. The V gene is TRBV7-8, the J gene TRBJ1-4; no clear D gene. CDR3 in amino acids: CASRNPPRGINEKLFF. CDR3 DNA: TGTGCCAGCAGAAATCCGCCGCGGGGTATAAATGAAAAACTGTTTTTT.